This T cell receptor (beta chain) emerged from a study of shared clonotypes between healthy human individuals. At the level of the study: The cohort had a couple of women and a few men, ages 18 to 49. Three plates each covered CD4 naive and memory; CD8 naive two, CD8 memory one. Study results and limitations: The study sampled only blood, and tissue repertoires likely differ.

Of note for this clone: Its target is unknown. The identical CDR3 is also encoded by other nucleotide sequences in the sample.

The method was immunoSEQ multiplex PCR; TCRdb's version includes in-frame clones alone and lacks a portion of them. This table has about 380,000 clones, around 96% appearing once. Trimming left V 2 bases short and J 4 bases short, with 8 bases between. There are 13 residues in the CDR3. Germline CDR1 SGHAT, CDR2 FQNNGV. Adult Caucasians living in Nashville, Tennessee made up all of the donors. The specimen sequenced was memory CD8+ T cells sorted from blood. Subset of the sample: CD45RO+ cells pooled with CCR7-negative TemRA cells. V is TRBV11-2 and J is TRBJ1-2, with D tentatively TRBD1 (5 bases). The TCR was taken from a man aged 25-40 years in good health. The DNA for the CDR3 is TGTGCCAGCAGCTTATCTGGGGCCTATGGCTACACCTTC. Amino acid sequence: CASSLSGAYGYTF.